This record concerns one T cell receptor (beta chain) sequence. Germline V gene lookup returns CDR1 MDHEN and CDR2 SYDVKM. The CDR3 is 15 amino acids. The V end was cut by 6 bases, the J end by 0 bases, with 11 bases between. Stated time point: peripheral blood 6 weeks after treatment start. Diagnoses among patients were locally advanced or metastatic urothelial carcinoma. Assay used: immunoSEQ multiplex PCR; TCRdb lists only in-frame clones, some missing. The sample lists 35,000 to 50,000 clones, 83% occurring once. This entry belongs to a study of PD-L1 blockade in urothelial cancer. Sequencing was performed on PBMCs, taken around atezolizumab (anti-PD-L1) treatment. The clonotype originates from a man in his fifties or sixties with urothelial cancer. This chain joins TRBV28 and TRBJ2-2; perhaps TRBD1 as D (6 bases). In nucleotides, the CDR3 is TGTGCCAGCAGCCGACAGGTTGCGAACACCGGGGAGCTGTTTTTT. This translates into CASSRQVANTGELFF. The complete variable domain, with remaining parts taken from reference TRBV28 and TRBJ2-2, reads DVKVTQSSRYLVKRTGEKVFLECVQDMDHENMFWYRQDPGLGLRLIYFSYDVKMKEKGDIPEGYSVSREKKERFSLILESASTNQTSMYLCASSRQVANTGELFFGEGSRLTVL.